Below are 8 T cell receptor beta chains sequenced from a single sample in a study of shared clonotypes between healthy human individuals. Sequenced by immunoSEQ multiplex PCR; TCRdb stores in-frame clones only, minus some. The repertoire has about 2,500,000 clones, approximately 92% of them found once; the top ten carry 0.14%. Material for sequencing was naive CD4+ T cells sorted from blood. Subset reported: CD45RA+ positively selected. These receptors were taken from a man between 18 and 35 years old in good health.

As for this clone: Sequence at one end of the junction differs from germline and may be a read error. The CDR3 loop is CAWSTGTSGNPGELFF. The CDR3 DNA follows: TGTGCCTGGAGTACTGGGACTAGCGGGAACCCCGGGGAGCTGTTTTTT. V and J are TRBV30 and TRBJ2-2; 13 bases line up with TRBD2. There are 16 residues in the CDR3. Germline V CDR1 and CDR2: GTSNPN, SVGIG (reference sequence).

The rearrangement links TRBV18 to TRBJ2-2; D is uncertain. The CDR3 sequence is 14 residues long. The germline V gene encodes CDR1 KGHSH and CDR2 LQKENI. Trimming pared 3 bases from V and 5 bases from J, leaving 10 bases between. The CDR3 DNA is TGTGCCAGCTCACCCCCTTCAGAAACCGGGGAGCTGTTTTTT. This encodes CASSPPSETGELFF.

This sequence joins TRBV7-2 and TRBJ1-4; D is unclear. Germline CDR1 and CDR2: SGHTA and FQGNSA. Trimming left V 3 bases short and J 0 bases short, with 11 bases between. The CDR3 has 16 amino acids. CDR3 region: CASSFPTFSTNEKLFF. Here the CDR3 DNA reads TGTGCCAGCAGCTTCCCAACCTTCTCAACTAATGAAAAACTGTTTTTT.

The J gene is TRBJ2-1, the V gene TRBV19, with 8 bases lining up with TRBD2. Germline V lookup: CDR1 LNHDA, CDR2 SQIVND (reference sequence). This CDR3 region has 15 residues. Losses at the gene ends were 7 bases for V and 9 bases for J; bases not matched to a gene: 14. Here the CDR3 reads CASTQRERGKVEQFF. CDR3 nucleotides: TGTGCCAGTACCCAAAGGGAGCGGGGGAAGGTTGAGCAGTTCTTC.

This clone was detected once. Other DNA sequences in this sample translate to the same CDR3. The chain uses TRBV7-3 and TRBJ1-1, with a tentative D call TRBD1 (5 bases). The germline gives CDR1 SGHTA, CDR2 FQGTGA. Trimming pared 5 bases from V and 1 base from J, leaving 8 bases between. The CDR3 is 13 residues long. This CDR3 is CASSRDSNTEAFF. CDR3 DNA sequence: TGTGCCAGCAGCCGGGACTCGAACACTGAAGCTTTCTTT.

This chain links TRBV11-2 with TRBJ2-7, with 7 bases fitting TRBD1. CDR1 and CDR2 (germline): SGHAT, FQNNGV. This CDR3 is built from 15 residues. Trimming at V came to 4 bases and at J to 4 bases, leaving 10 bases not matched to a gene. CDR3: CASSSRGGQHYEQYF. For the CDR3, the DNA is TGTGCCAGCAGCTCTCGTGGGGGACAGCATTACGAGCAGTACTTC.

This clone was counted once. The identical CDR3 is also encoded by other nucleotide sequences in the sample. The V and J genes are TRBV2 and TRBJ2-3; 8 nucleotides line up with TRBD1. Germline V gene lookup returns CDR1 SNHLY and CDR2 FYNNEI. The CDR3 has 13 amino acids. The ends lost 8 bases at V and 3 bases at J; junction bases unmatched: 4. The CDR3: CASRTGFTDTQYF. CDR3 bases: TGTGCCAGCCGGACAGGGTTTACAGATACGCAGTATTTT.

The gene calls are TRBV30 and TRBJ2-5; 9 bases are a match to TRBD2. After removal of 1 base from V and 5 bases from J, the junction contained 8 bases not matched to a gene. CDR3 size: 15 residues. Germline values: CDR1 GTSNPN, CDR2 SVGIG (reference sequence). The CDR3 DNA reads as TGTGCCTGGAGTGCGAGCGGGGGGAGGAGGGAGACCCAGTACTTC. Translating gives CAWSASGGRRETQYF.